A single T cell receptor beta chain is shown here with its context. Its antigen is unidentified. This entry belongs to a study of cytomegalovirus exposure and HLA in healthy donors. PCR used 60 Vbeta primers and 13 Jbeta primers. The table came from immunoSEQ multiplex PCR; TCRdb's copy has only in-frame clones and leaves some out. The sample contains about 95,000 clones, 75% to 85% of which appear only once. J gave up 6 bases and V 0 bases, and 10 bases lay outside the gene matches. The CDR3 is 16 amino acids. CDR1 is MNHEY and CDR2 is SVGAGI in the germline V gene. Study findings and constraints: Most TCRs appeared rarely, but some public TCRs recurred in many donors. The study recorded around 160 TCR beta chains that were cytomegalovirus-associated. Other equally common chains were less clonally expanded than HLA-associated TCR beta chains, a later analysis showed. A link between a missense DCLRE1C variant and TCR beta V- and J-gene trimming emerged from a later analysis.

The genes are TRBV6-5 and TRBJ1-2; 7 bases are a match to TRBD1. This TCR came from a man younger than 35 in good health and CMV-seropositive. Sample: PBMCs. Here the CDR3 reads CASSYSKTGKGDGYTF. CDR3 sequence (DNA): TGTGCCAGCAGTTACTCGAAGACAGGGAAAGGGGATGGCTACACCTTC.